This T cell receptor beta chain was observed in a study of cytomegalovirus exposure and HLA in healthy donors. It was with 60 Vbeta and 13 Jbeta primers that the PCR ran. Assay used: immunoSEQ multiplex PCR; TCRdb lists only in-frame clones, some missing. The sample lists 250,000 to 350,000 clones, roughly 80% seen once, with approximately 0.3% in the top ten. The CDR3 consists of 15 residues. The V end was cut by 4 bases, the J end by 0 bases, with 8 bases between. Per germline, CDR1 SGHRS and CDR2 YFSETQ. The specimen was PBMCs. The rearrangement joins TRBV5-1 to TRBJ2-6, with unresolved D. The sequence came from a girl aged 2-9 years in good health and CMV-seronegative. CDR3 in DNA: TGCGCCAGCAGCGGATGGGCCTCTGGGGCCAACGTCCTGACTTTC. Protein: CASSGWASGANVLTF.